This TCR beta chain was found in a study of OX40 agonist ivuxolimab in advanced cancers. Looking at the study overall: Dose-escalation cases comprised hepatocellular carcinoma, melanoma, renal cell or head and neck cancer.

Patients were ineligible given autoimmune disease history or systemic immunosuppression. From germline, CDR1 is SGHRS and CDR2 YFSETQ. There are 15 residues in the CDR3. The V segment lost 4 bases and the J segment 3 bases; nucleotides outside the gene matches: 9. Profiled with immunoSEQ multiplex PCR; TCRdb holds only in-frame clones, not every one. The profile shows roughly 40,000 clones, approximately 81% of them singletons. Source: CD4+ or CD8+ T cells sorted from blood, taken in a trial of the OX40 agonist ivuxolimab. The TCR was taken from an adult with an advanced solid tumor such as melanoma, head and neck, liver or kidney cancer. The genes are TRBV5-1 and TRBJ1-1, with TRBD1 matching over 7 bases. CDR3 amino acids: CASSTLQGLDTEAFF. DNA for the CDR3: TGCGCCAGCAGCACGCTACAGGGGCTGGACACTGAAGCTTTCTTT.